A selection of T cell receptor beta chains follows, all from one sample in a study of blood T cell repertoires in COVID-19. Measured with immunoSEQ multiplex PCR; TCRdb has only the in-frame clones, and not every one. The sample includes about 320,000 clones, around 86% of them seen just once. Sequencing was performed on PBMCs or T cells enriched from blood (not recorded which). Source of these receptors: a woman aged 18-35 years who had recovered from COVID-19. Each CDR3 is given with its conserved first and last residue. A D gene is named only where the DNA matches it firmly. The size of a clone is reported for some rows only, either as once, few or many, or as a class for expanded clones.

TRBJ2-7	-	-	TRBV5-1	14	CASSLRGTSYEQYF	TGCGCCAGCAGCTTGAGGGGGACCTCCTACGAGCAGTACTTC
TRBJ1-2	TRBD1	-	TRBV7-8	13	CASSSRTGGSYTF	TGTGCCAGCAGCTCTCGGACAGGGGGGAGCTACACCTTC
TRBJ2-3	TRBD2	-	TRBV9	16	CASSVGASGSRDTQYF	TGTGCCAGCAGCGTAGGTGCTAGCGGGAGCAGAGATACGCAGTATTTT
TRBJ1-2	-	-	TRBV5-1	13	CASSSTGAGGYTF	TGCGCCAGCAGCTCGACAGGCGCGGGTGGCTACACCTTC
TRBJ2-7	-	once	TRBV19	15	CASSPGTSLAYEQYF	TGTGCCAGTAGTCCCGGGACAAGTCTCGCCTACGAGCAGTACTTC
TRBJ1-1	TRBD1	once	TRBV6-5	15	CASSHPGQGNTEAFF	TGTGCCAGCAGCCATCCGGGACAGGGGAACACTGAAGCTTTCTTT
TRBJ1-4	-	-	TRBV5-5	18	CASSLSQTILGTNEKLFF	TGTGCCAGCAGCTTAAGCCAGACAATCCTGGGAACTAATGAAAAACTGTTTTTT
TRBJ2-1	TRBD1	-	TRBV10-3	13	CAITGLTGGKQFF	TGTGCCATCACAGGCCTCACAGGGGGTAAGCAGTTCTTC
TRBJ2-2	TRBD2	-	TRBV7-2	14	CASSLAGGTGELFF	TGTGCCAGCAGCTTAGCGGGGGGGACTGGGGAGCTGTTTTTT
TRBJ2-4	TRBD1	few	TRBV9	13	CASSVGQGNIQYF	TGTGCCAGCAGCGTTGGACAGGGCAACATTCAGTACTTC
TRBJ1-5	TRBD1	-	TRBV18	14	CASWRGQSNEPQHF	TGTGCCAGCTGGAGGGGACAGTCCAATGAGCCCCAGCATTTT
TRBJ2-6	-	-	TRBV30	13	CALGRPGANVLTF	TGTGCCCTGGGGAGGCCTGGGGCCAACGTCCTGACTTTC
TRBJ2-1	TRBD2	-	TRBV5-4	15	CASSETSGIDNEQFF	TGTGCCAGCAGCGAAACTAGCGGGATTGACAATGAGCAGTTCTTC
TRBJ1-4	TRBD1	-	TRBV7-9	14	CASSLEGTGAELFF	TGTGCCAGCAGCCTCGAAGGGACAGGGGCCGAACTGTTTTTT
TRBJ1-1	-	-	TRBV27	13	CASSLLENTEAFF	TGTGCCAGCAGCCTCCTAGAGAACACTGAAGCTTTCTTT
TRBJ1-3	TRBD1	-	TRBV4-1	15	CASSQDGTGRNTIYF	TGCGCCAGCAGCCAAGATGGGACAGGGCGAAACACCATATATTTT
TRBJ2-7	-	-	TRBV5-1	14	CASSLDRSSYEQYF	TGCGCCAGCAGCTTGGACAGGAGCTCCTACGAGCAGTACTTC
TRBJ1-2	-	-	TRBV7-9	15	CASSFEVIGQGGYTF	TGTGCCAGCAGCTTCGAGGTCATAGGCCAGGGAGGCTACACCTTC
TRBJ1-1	-	-	TRBV29-1	11	CSLRTNTEAFF	TGCAGCCTTCGTACAAACACTGAAGCTTTCTTT
TRBJ1-2	-	-	TRBV18	16	CASSMEATDYNYGYTF	TGTGCCAGCTCAATGGAAGCGACAGATTATAACTATGGCTACACCTTC
TRBJ1-1	TRBD1	-	TRBV5-1	15	CASSLEGQGASSAFF	TGCGCCAGCAGCTTGGAGGGACAGGGGGCCTCCTCAGCTTTCTTT
TRBJ2-1	TRBD1	-	TRBV7-6	15	CASSSDRGSYNEQFF	TGTGCCAGCAGCTCCGACAGGGGCTCCTACAATGAGCAGTTCTTC
TRBJ2-7	TRBD1	-	TRBV2	13	CASSERDRGEQYF	TGTGCCAGCAGTGAGCGGGACAGGGGCGAGCAGTACTTC
TRBJ2-1	TRBD2	-	TRBV4-1	17	CASSQEAPPGLAWEQFF	TGCGCCAGCAGCCAAGAAGCTCCTCCGGGACTAGCGTGGGAGCAGTTCTTC
TRBJ1-1	TRBD1	-	TRBV5-1	14	CASSLADRGAEAFF	TGCGCCAGCAGCTTGGCGGACAGGGGCGCTGAAGCTTTCTTT
TRBJ2-6	-	-	TRBV11-2	16	CASSARPGSGANVLTF	TGTGCCAGCAGCGCACGGCCGGGGTCTGGGGCCAACGTCCTGACTTTC
TRBJ2-5	-	-	TRBV27	15	CASSSVSRGAETQYF	TGTGCCAGCAGTTCGGTTAGCAGGGGGGCAGAGACCCAGTACTTC
TRBJ1-2	-	-	TRBV28	12	CASNVLNYGYTF	TGTGCCAGCAATGTACTTAACTATGGCTACACCTTC
TRBJ1-2	TRBD1	-	TRBV18	15	CASSPLLAGGNGYTF	TGTGCCAGCTCACCGTTGCTCGCAGGGGGCAATGGCTACACCTTC
TRBJ1-5	-	-	TRBV29-1	12	CSVGGGGQPQHF	TGCAGCGTTGGGGGAGGGGGTCAGCCCCAGCATTTT
TRBJ2-5	-	few	TRBV11-2	15	CASSLDPGGAKTQYF	TGTGCCAGCAGCTTAGATCCTGGTGGGGCCAAGACCCAGTACTTC
TRBJ1-5	TRBD1	once	TRBV19	16	CASSILGGWSNQPQHF	TGTGCCAGTAGTATTTTAGGGGGCTGGAGCAATCAGCCCCAGCATTTT
TRBJ2-7	-	-	TRBV4-1	15	CASSQYYSGSYEQYF	TGCGCCAGCAGCCAATATTACAGTGGATCCTACGAGCAGTACTTC
TRBJ1-2	-	-	TRBV19	14	CASSMKVANYGYTF	TGTGCCAGTAGTATGAAAGTAGCTAACTATGGCTACACCTTC
TRBJ1-3	TRBD1	-	TRBV19	14	CASSTGQGTNTIYF	TGTGCCAGTAGTACCGGACAGGGTACTAACACCATATATTTT
TRBJ1-5	-	-	TRBV15	14	CATSRDPTGQPQHF	TGTGCCACCAGCAGAGATCCTACGGGGCAGCCCCAGCATTTT
TRBJ1-5	-	once	TRBV12-3/TRBV12-4	12	CASSQSDQPQHF	TGTGCCAGCAGTCAATCGGATCAGCCCCAGCATTTT
TRBJ1-1	-	once	TRBV27	13	CASSFYRDTEAFF	TGTGCCAGCAGTTTTTACAGGGATACTGAAGCTTTCTTT
TRBJ2-5	TRBD2	-	TRBV11-1	16	CASSLSSGALQETQYF	TGTGCCAGCAGCTTAAGTAGCGGGGCCCTACAAGAGACCCAGTACTTC
TRBJ1-2	-	-	TRBV24-1	18	CATSDPQVLRSNNYGYTF	TGTGCCACCAGTGATCCACAGGTCCTCCGTTCAAATAACTATGGCTACACCTTC
TRBJ2-1	-	-	TRBV5-4	13	CASRPDTHNEQFF	TGTGCCAGCAGACCGGACACCCACAATGAGCAGTTCTTC
TRBJ1-3	-	-	TRBV10-3	15	CAISESTGSGNTIYF	TGTGCCATCAGTGAATCCACAGGCTCTGGAAACACCATATATTTT
TRBJ1-5	-	-	TRBV6-5	13	CASSGTQGQPQHF	TGTGCCAGCAGCGGAACCCAGGGTCAGCCCCAGCATTTT
TRBJ2-1	TRBD2	-	TRBV18	16	CASSPLQAGGGNEQFF	TGTGCCAGCTCACCATTACAAGCGGGAGGAGGTAATGAGCAGTTCTTC
TRBJ2-1	TRBD2	-	TRBV24-1	17	CATSPGGLALTYNEQFF	TGTGCCACCAGTCCTGGGGGACTAGCGCTTACTTACAATGAGCAGTTCTTC
TRBJ2-2	TRBD1	once	TRBV6-5	16	CASSYQTGVRTGELFF	TGTGCCAGCAGTTATCAGACAGGGGTTCGGACCGGGGAGCTGTTTTTT
TRBJ2-1	-	few	TRBV19	13	CASSIVERGEQFF	TGTGCCAGTAGTATAGTGGAAAGGGGAGAGCAGTTCTTC
TRBJ1-2	TRBD1	-	TRBV28	14	CASSFVGQGFGYTF	TGTGCCAGCAGTTTTGTGGGACAGGGTTTCGGCTACACCTTC
TRBJ2-3	-	-	TRBV29-1	15	CSVGGVSGGTDTQYF	TGCAGCGTTGGAGGTGTCTCAGGGGGCACAGATACGCAGTATTTT
TRBJ2-7	-	-	TRBV5-1	15	CASSPTGEPSYEQYF	TGCGCCAGCAGTCCAACAGGAGAACCCTCCTACGAGCAGTACTTC
TRBJ2-5	-	-	TRBV2	11	CARGHQETQYF	TGTGCCAGGGGCCACCAAGAGACCCAGTACTTC
TRBJ1-5	-	-	TRBV6-5	15	CASGGQQYSNQPQHF	TGTGCCAGCGGAGGACAGCAGTATAGCAATCAGCCCCAGCATTTT
TRBJ1-6	TRBD1	-	TRBV15	17	CATSQSGGASYNSPLHF	TGTGCCACCAGCCAATCAGGGGGCGCGTCCTATAATTCACCCCTCCACTTT
TRBJ1-2	TRBD1	-	TRBV5-4	15	CASSFTTGTEYGYTF	TGTGCCAGCAGCTTTACCACCGGGACAGAATATGGCTACACCTTC
TRBJ1-6	TRBD1	-	TRBV18	14	CASSPGQGTSPLHF	TGTGCCAGCTCACCAGGACAGGGAACTTCACCCCTCCACTTT
TRBJ1-3	-	-	TRBV6-5	14	CASNRRGSGNTIYF	TGTGCCAGCAACCGACGGGGCTCTGGAAACACCATATATTTT
TRBJ1-1	TRBD1	once	TRBV29-1	13	CSVATGANTEAFF	TGCAGCGTTGCGACAGGGGCGAACACTGAAGCTTTCTTT